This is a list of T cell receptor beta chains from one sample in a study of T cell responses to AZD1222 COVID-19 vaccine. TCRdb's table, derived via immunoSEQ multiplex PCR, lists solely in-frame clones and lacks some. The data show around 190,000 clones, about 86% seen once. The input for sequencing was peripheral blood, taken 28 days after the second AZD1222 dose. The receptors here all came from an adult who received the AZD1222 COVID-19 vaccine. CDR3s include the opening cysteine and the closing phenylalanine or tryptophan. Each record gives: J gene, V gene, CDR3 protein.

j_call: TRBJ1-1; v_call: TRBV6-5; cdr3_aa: CASTRNTEAFF
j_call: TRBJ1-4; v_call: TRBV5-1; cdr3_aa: CASTQAGGNEKLFF
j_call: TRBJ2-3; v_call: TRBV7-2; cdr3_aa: CASSLIGDSTTSTDTQYF
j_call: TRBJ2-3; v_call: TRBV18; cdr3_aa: CASSRQGPTTDTQYF
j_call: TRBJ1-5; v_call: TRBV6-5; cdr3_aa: CASGAVSNQPQHF
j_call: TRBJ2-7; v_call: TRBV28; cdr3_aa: CASSRDSSYEQYF
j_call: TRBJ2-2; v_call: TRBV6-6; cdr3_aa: CASILDRDTGELFF
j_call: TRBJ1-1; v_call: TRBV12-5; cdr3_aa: CASGLVLGNTEAFF
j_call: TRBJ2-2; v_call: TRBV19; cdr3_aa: CASSSRASGGITGELFF
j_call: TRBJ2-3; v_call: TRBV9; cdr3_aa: CASSGLATSTDTQYF
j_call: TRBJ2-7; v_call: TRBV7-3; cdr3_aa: CASSHRRGILYF
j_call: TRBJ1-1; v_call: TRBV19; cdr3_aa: CASSIPSWDTEAFF
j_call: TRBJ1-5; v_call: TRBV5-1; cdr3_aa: CASSLGTDRQPQHF
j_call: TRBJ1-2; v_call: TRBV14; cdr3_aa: CASSQARDRGYTF
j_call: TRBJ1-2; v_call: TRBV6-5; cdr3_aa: CASSYGQGSYGYTF
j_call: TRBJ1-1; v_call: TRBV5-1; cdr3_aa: CASSITQGGDTEAFF
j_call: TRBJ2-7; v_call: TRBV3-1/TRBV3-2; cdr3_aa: CASSQGSGGREQYF
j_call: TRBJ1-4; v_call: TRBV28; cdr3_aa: CASSSGSATNEKLFF
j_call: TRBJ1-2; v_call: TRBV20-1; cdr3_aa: CSASRPGNYGYTF
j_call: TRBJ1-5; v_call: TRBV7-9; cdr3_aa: CASSFGSASNQPQHF
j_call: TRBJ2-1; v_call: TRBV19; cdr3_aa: CASSRGGTSGGPLRFDEQFF
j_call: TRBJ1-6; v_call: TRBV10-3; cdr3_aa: CAISEGSRDRGPPLHF
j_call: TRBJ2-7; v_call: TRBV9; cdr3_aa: CASSVVTGEGEQYF
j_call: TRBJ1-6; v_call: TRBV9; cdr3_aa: CASTRDSYNSPLHF
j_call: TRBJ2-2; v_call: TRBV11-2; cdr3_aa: CASSEGRAATGELFF
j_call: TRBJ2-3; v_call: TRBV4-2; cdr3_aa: CASSQGASLGQGGTDTQYF
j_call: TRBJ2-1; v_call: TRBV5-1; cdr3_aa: CASSISAQRSGEQFF
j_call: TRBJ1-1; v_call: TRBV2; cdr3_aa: CASSVPGQGRRTEAFF
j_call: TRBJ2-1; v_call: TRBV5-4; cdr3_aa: CASSSKGVYEQFF
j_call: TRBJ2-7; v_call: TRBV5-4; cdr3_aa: CASRNQGQAYEQYF
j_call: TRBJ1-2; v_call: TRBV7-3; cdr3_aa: CASSPGQTYGYTF
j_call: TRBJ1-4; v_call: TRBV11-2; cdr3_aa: CASSFQTGGIEKLFF
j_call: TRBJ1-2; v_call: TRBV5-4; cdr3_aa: CASSPGGDLNYGYTF
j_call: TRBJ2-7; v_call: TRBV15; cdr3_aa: CATSRERGQGVYEQYF
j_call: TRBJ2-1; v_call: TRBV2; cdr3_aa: CASRGRTSGGPYNEQFF
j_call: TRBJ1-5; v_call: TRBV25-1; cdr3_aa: CASSVAAGPNQPQHF
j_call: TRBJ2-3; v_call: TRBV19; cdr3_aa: CASTKGQGTDTQYF
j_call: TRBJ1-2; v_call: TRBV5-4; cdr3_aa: CASSLGDRGRYGYTF
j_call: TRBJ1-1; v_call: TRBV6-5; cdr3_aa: CASSQNLGFF
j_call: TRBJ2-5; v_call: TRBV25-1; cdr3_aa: CASSERGHKETQYF
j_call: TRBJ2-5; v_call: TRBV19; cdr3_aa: CASSSDGQGQTQYF
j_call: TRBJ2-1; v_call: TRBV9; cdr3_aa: CASSPRLAGGLAEQFF
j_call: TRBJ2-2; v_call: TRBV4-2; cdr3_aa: CASSLNGANTGELFF
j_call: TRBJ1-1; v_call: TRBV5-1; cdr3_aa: CASSQGTANTEAFF
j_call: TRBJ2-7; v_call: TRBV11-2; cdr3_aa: CASSLSRDGYVKQYF
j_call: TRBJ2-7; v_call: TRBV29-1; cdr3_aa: CSVRSGVYEQYF
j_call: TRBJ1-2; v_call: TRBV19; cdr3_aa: CASIPAGSGGYTF
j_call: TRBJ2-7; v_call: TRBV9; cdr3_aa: CASSRLVGAYEQYF
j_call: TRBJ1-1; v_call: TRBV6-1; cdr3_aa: CASSDVTTGSREAFF
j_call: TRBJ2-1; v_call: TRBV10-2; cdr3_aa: CASSEYNEQFF